The source of this T cell receptor (beta chain) is a study of T cells in Graves' hyperthyroidism and ophthalmopathy. Researchers amplified the TCR beta CDR3 regions from RNA transcripts. The HTBI primer set served for first-round RT-PCR of the TCR CDR3. TCRdb reanalysed the multiplex PCR reads using MiXCR and keeps one entry per CDR3 protein. The sample lists 480,000 or so distinct CDR3 sequences; about 45% were seen once. The source is an adult woman with Graves' disease, either hyperthyroidism or ophthalmopathy (not recorded which). Material: peripheral blood or thyroid tissue (not recorded which).

CDR3 residues: CASSLDGSDDGYTF. The CDR3 nucleotides are TGTGCCAGCAGCTTAGATGGGTCGGACGATGGCTACACCTTC. This chain joins TRBV7-2 and TRBJ1-2; D unclear. CDR1 is SGHTA and CDR2 is FQGNSA in the germline V gene. The CDR3 loop spans 14 amino acids. V lost 1 base to trimming and J lost 6 bases, with 12 bases between them.